The 26 T cell receptor beta chains given below trace back to one sample, sequenced in a study of early T cells in non-severe SARS-CoV-2 infection. TCRdb reprocessed the 5' RACE reads with MiXCR, giving one entry per CDR3 protein. The sample includes around 70,000 distinct CDR3 sequences, roughly 9% seen only once; the top ten take approximately 3%. Sequencing was done on a sample of whole blood. Receptors originate from an adult who was a healthcare worker with PCR-confirmed SARS-CoV-2 infection or an uninfected control (not recorded which).

The chain combines TRBV7-6 with TRBJ2-3; 7 nucleotides agree with TRBD1. In germline, CDR1 is SGHVS, CDR2 FNYEAQ. V lost 2 bases to trimming and J lost 3 bases; unmatched junction nucleotides: 8. The CDR3 runs 16 residues. The CDR3 nucleotides read TGTGCCAGCAGCTTAATGGGGACAGTGCGGACAGATACGCAGTATTTT. It codes for CASSLMGTVRTDTQYF.

The table lists this clonotype with many counts. The V and J genes are TRBV7-9 and TRBJ2-5; D not resolved. This CDR3 is 14 amino acids long. The germline gives CDR1 SEHNR, CDR2 FQNEAQ (reference sequence). V was cut by 6 bases and J by 1 base, with 12 bases left in between. Here the CDR3 reads CASSYLPGQETQYF. As DNA, the CDR3 is TGTGCCAGCAGTTACCTACCGGGCCAAGAGACCCAGTACTTC.

This clonotype appeared a few times. The V and J genes are TRBV9 and TRBJ2-5, with 7 bases matching TRBD1. The V gene end was trimmed by 4 bases and the J gene end by 5 bases; junction bases not matched to a gene: 14. The CDR3 runs 16 residues. CDR1 is SGDLS, CDR2 YYNGEE, per germline. The CDR3 bases are TGTGCCAGCAGCAAGCCGACAGGGAACACCCCGGAGACCCAGTACTTC. This codes for CASSKPTGNTPETQYF. Using reference TRBV9 and TRBJ2-5 for the parts outside the CDR3, the full variable domain is DSGVTQTPKHLITATGQRVTLRCSPRSGDLSVYWYQQSLDQGLQFLIQYYNGEERAKGNILERFSAQQFPDLHSELNLSSLELGDSALYFCASSKPTGNTPETQYFGPGTRLLVL.

The sample holds one count of this clonotype. The V gene is TRBV2, the J gene TRBJ2-7; 12 nucleotides align to TRBD2. The CDR3 is 13 amino acids. Per the germline V gene, CDR1 is SNHLY and CDR2 is FYNNEI. V shed 6 bases, J shed 7 bases, and the junction held 4 bases outside the gene matches. CDR3 coding DNA: TGTGCCAGCAGCAACGGACTAGCGGGGGAGCAGTACTTC. Protein sequence: CASSNGLAGEQYF.

This chain uses TRBV20-1 with TRBJ2-3; TRBD1 is a possible D gene (6 bases). Germline V gene sequence: CDR1 DFQATT, CDR2 SNEGSKA (reference sequence). CDR3 size: 14 residues. V lost 6 bases, J lost 0 bases, and 13 bases lay in between. The CDR3 is CSALDRYSTDTQYF. The CDR3 DNA sequence: TGCAGTGCCCTGGACAGATATAGCACAGATACGCAGTATTTT.

The table lists this clonotype with a few counts. The chain combines TRBV5-4 with TRBJ2-7; 8 nucleotides align to TRBD2. The CDR3 is 13 amino acids. Trimming at V came to 2 bases and at J to 7 bases, leaving 5 bases not matched to a gene. CDR1 SGHNT and CDR2 YYREEE come from the germline V gene (reference sequence). CDR3 region: CASSLGASGEQYF. The CDR3 coding sequence is TGTGCCAGCAGCTTAGGCGCTAGCGGGGAGCAGTACTTC. The variable domain in full, with the rest retrieved from reference TRBV5-4 and TRBJ2-7, is ETGVTQSPTHLIKTRGQQVTLRCSSQSGHNTVSWYQQALGQGPQFIFQYYREEENGRGNFPPRFSGLQFPNYSSELNVNALELDDSALYLCASSLGASGEQYFGPGTRLTVT.

The rearrangement links TRBV2 to TRBJ1-5; D is possibly TRBD1 (6 bases). The V end lost 4 bases, the J end lost 1 base, and 14 bases lay between the germline ends. CDR1 and CDR2 from the germline V gene are SNHLY and FYNNEI. This CDR3 spans 16 amino acids. The CDR3 region is CASSGNREGSNQPQHF. In DNA, the CDR3 is TGTGCCAGCAGTGGGAACAGGGAGGGAAGCAATCAGCCCCAGCATTTT.

This clonotype was seen only a few times. The genes are TRBV30 and TRBJ1-5; weak D call: TRBD1 (5 bases). V dropped 6 bases and J dropped 6 bases, with 15 bases sitting between them. The CDR3 is made up of 13 amino acids. From germline, CDR1 is GTSNPN and CDR2 SVGIG (reference sequence). The DNA of the CDR3 is TGTGCCTGCTCGGGGACCTGGACTCAGCCCCAGCATTTT. Residues: CACSGTWTQPQHF.

There are a few counts of this clonotype. The chain has TRBV1 and TRBJ1-6; the table's D call, TRBD1, was not checked against the DNA. TRBV1 is annotated as a pseudogene. The CDR3 extends over 17 amino acids. The CDR3, as DNA: TGCACCAGCAGCCACCCCCCCGGGCAGGGTGAAGATTCACCCCTCCACTTT. Encoded protein: CTSSHPPGQGEDSPLHF.

The sample holds many counts of this clonotype. This chain connects TRBV20-1 to TRBJ2-3; D ambiguous. In germline, CDR1 is DFQATT, CDR2 SNEGSKA (reference sequence). There are 13 residues in the CDR3. The V end lost 6 bases, the J end lost 4 bases, and 14 bases lay between the germline ends. CDR3 sequence (DNA): TGCAGTGCCACCGGGCCGGTTGCAGATACGCAGTATTTT. This codes for CSATGPVADTQYF.

This clonotype was observed many times. J is TRBJ2-2 and V is TRBV24-1; 7 nucleotides agree with TRBD1. CDR3 length: 18 residues. The J segment lost 0 bases and the V segment lost 4 bases, leaving 10 bases of the junction unmatched. The germline gives CDR1 KGHDR, CDR2 SFDVKD. CDR3 protein: CATSDPNSQGANTGELFF. In nucleotides, the CDR3 is TGTGCCACCAGTGACCCTAACTCTCAGGGGGCGAACACCGGGGAGCTGTTTTTT.

This clonotype was observed a few times. The V call is TRBV12-3 or TRBV12-4, the J call TRBJ2-1, with 10 bases aligning to TRBD1. The CDR3 totals 15 residues. V shed 3 bases, J shed 8 bases, and the junction held 7 bases outside the gene matches. CDR3 DNA sequence: TGTGCCAGCAGTTTTATGGGACAGGGGTACGATGAGCAGTTCTTC. Its translation: CASSFMGQGYDEQFF.

A few counts support this clonotype. The J gene is TRBJ2-7, the V gene TRBV18; no reliable D call. Germline CDR1 KGHSH, CDR2 LQKENI. V lost 4 bases to trimming and J lost 1 base, with 14 bases between them. The CDR3 consists of 15 residues. Here the CDR3 DNA reads TGTGCCAGCTCACTACCCCAACCCGGTTCCTACGAGCAGTACTTC. Encoded protein: CASSLPQPGSYEQYF. The full variable domain, in which reference TRBV18 and TRBJ2-7 provide the parts outside the CDR3, is NAGVMQNPRHLVRRRGQEARLRCSPMKGHSHVYWYRQLPEEGLKFMVYLQKENIIDESGMPKERFSAEFPKEGPSILRIQQVVRGDSAAYFCASSLPQPGSYEQYFGPGTRLTVT.

The CDR3 DNA reads as TGTGCCAGCAGCTCCGGGACAATGAACACTGAAGCTTTCTTT. Protein: CASSSGTMNTEAFF. J is TRBJ1-1 and V is TRBV3-1; D is possibly TRBD1 (6 bases). Germline assignment: CDR1 LGHDT and CDR2 YNNKEL (reference sequence). The CDR3 is 14 amino acids. Trimming shortened V by 5 bases and J by 0 bases, and 10 bases separated the two germline ends. The full variable domain, in which reference TRBV3-1 and TRBJ1-1 provide the parts outside the CDR3, is DTAVSQTPKYLVTQMGNDKSIKCEQNLGHDTMYWYKQDSKKFLKIMFSYNNKELIINETVPNRFSPKSPDKAHLNLHINSLELGDSAVYFCASSSGTMNTEAFFGQGTRLTVV.

This clonotype was seen many times. This sequence joins TRBV7-2 and TRBJ2-4; D might be TRBD1 (5 bases). This CDR3 has 12 amino acids. Trimming removed 3 bases from V and 9 bases from J, with 9 bases in between. The germline V gene encodes CDR1 SGHTA and CDR2 FQGNSA. This CDR3 reads CASSFRQSIQYF. The CDR3 coding sequence is TGTGCCAGCAGCTTCCGACAGAGCATTCAGTACTTC. Full variable domain (outside the CDR3, taken from reference TRBV7-2 and TRBJ2-4): GAGVSQSPSNKVTEKGKDVELRCDPISGHTALYWYRQSLGQGLEFLIYFQGNSAPDKSGLPSDRFSAERTGGSVSTLTIQRTQQEDSAVYLCASSFRQSIQYFGAGTRLSVL.

A few counts support this clonotype. The chain recombines TRBV18 with TRBJ1-1; 7 bases map to TRBD1. The CDR3 runs to 13 residues. CDR1 and CDR2 (germline): KGHSH, LQKENI. V lost 6 bases to trimming and J lost 7 bases; unmatched junction nucleotides: 8. The CDR3 region has the DNA TGTGCCAGCTCCCTTGGGACAGCACTTGAAGCTTTCTTT. Protein sequence: CASSLGTALEAFF.

This clonotype was counted a few times. V usage is TRBV5-1 and J usage is TRBJ1-1; D possibly corresponds to TRBD1 (5 bases). The CDR3 sequence is 13 residues long. Germline CDR1 SGHRS, CDR2 YFSETQ. The V gene lost 2 bases and the J gene lost 5 bases, with 10 bases spanning the gap. CDR3 residues: CASSFREETEAFF. The CDR3 nucleotides read TGCGCCAGCAGCTTCAGGGAGGAGACTGAAGCTTTCTTT. Full variable domain (outside the CDR3, taken from reference TRBV5-1 and TRBJ1-1): KAGVTQTPRYLIKTRGQQVTLSCSPISGHRSVSWYQQTPGQGLQFLFEYFSETQRNKGNFPGRFSGRQFSNSRSEMNVSTLELGDSALYLCASSFREETEAFFGQGTRLTVV.

The chain has TRBV2 and TRBJ2-5; D call uncertain. The CDR3 has 11 residues. Germline CDR1 reads SNHLY; CDR2 reads FYNNEI. Trimming took 5 bases from V and 4 from J, leaving 5 bases between them. The CDR3 nucleotides are TGTGCCAGCAGTCGAGTAGAGACCCAGTACTTC. This translates into CASSRVETQYF.

This clonotype was found many times. V and J are TRBV29-1 and TRBJ2-2, with no clear D. The V gene lost 4 bases and the J gene lost 6 bases, with 9 bases spanning the gap. Germline V gives CDR1 SQVTM, CDR2 ANQGSEA. The CDR3 covers 12 residues. This CDR3 is CSVARGAGELFF. CDR3 nucleotides: TGCAGCGTTGCAAGAGGCGCCGGGGAGCTGTTTTTT.

This clonotype was picked up many times. V and J are TRBV7-2 and TRBJ1-3, with D unclear. The CDR3 spans 15 residues. Trimming shortened V by 4 bases and J by 1 base, and 11 bases separated the two germline ends. CDR1 and CDR2 from the germline V gene are SGHTA and FQGNSA. In DNA, the CDR3 is TGTGCCAGCAGCTCGTACCGCGGGTCTGGAAACACCATATATTTT. It is translated as CASSSYRGSGNTIYF.

V usage is TRBV6-5 and J usage is TRBJ2-7; the D call may be TRBD1 or TRBD2 (5 bases each). V was clipped by 0 bases and J by 3 bases, with 12 bases between them. Germline V gene sequence: CDR1 MNHEY, CDR2 SVGAGI. This CDR3 region has 15 residues. CDR3 loop: CASSYSLFGGYEQYF. For the CDR3, the DNA is TGTGCCAGCAGTTACTCTCTTTTTGGGGGCTACGAGCAGTACTTC.

This clonotype was observed many times. Written as DNA, the CDR3 is TGTGCCAGCAGCCAAGATGCAGACAACTATGGCTACACCTTC. Translated: CASSQDADNYGYTF. The chain couples TRBV4-2 to TRBJ1-2, with D hard to call. V lost 0 bases, J lost 2 bases, and 7 bases lay in between. This CDR3 spans 14 amino acids. The V gene's germline CDR1 is LGHNA and CDR2 YNFKEQ.

This clonotype was observed many times. The V call is TRBV29-1, the J call TRBJ2-3; D unclear. Looked up from germline, CDR1 is SQVTM and CDR2 is ANQGSEA. The V end was cut by 5 bases, the J end by 4 bases, with 7 bases between. CDR3 length equals 11 residues. CDR3 DNA: TGCAGCGTTTCTAGGGCAGATACGCAGTATTTT. Protein: CSVSRADTQYF.

The table lists this clonotype with many counts. The V and J genes are TRBV5-1 and TRBJ1-1, with TRBD1 matching 8 bases. This CDR3 is built from 15 residues. CDR1 is SGHRS and CDR2 is YFSETQ in the germline V gene. Trimming removed 0 bases from V and 6 bases from J; junction bases left unmatched: 7. CDR3 DNA sequence: TGCGCCAGCAGCTTGGGACAGGGGTCAATCGCTGAAGCTTTCTTT. Amino acids: CASSLGQGSIAEAFF.

The gene calls are TRBV12-3 or TRBV12-4 and TRBJ2-2; the D gene is possibly TRBD1 (6 bases). V was cut by 6 bases and J by 4 bases, with 12 bases left in between. CDR3 size: 14 residues. DNA for the CDR3: TGTGCCAGCAGGAACAGGGTTGTCACCGGGGAGCTGTTTTTT. Translating gives CASRNRVVTGELFF.

The sample holds a few counts of this clonotype. The rearrangement links TRBV5-1 to TRBJ2-5; 11 bases are a match to TRBD2. CDR3 size: 16 residues. V trimming: 1 base; J trimming: 2 bases; junction bases outside the gene matches: 4. From germline, CDR1 is SGHRS and CDR2 YFSETQ. The CDR3 DNA sequence: TGCGCCAGCAGCTTGTCTCTAGCGGGAGGACAAGAGACCCAGTACTTC. This encodes CASSLSLAGGQETQYF. The whole variable domain, remainder taken from reference TRBV5-1 and TRBJ2-5, is KAGVTQTPRYLIKTRGQQVTLSCSPISGHRSVSWYQQTPGQGLQFLFEYFSETQRNKGNFPGRFSGRQFSNSRSEMNVSTLELGDSALYLCASSLSLAGGQETQYFGPGTRLLVL.